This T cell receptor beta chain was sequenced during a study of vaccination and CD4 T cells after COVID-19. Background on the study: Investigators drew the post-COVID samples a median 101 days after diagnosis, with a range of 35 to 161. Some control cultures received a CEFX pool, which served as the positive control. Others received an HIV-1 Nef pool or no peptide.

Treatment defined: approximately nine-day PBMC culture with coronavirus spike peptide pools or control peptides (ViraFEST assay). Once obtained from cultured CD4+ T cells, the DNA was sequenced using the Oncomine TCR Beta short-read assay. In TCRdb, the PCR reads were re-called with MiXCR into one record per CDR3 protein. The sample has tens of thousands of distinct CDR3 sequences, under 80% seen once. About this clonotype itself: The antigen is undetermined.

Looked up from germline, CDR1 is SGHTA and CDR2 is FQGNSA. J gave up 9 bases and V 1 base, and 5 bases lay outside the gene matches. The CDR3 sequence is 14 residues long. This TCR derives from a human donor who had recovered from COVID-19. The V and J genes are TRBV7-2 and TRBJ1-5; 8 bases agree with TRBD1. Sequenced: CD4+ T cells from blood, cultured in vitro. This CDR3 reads CASSLVSGQGPQHF. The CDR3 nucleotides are TGTGCCAGCAGCTTAGTTTCAGGACAGGGGCCCCAGCATTTT.